The clone carrying this TCR beta chain was found a few times. This CDR3 region has 17 residues. The V and J ends lost 3 bases and 1 base, in that order; junction bases with no gene match: 7. Germline loops: CDR1 SGHVS, CDR2 FNYEAQ. The sample comes from a study of CD8+ T cells in alopecia areata. Whole-study context: Treated patients were given 5 to 10 mg oral tofacitinib twice daily. The authors scored treated patients' severity by affected scalp percentage.

RNA was extracted and reverse transcribed into cDNA as the sequencing template. Some clones are missing from TCRdb's copy, which holds only in-frame ones; the method was immunoSEQ multiplex PCR. The sample contains around 110,000 clones, about three fifths of which appear only once. Treatment reported: oral pan-JAK inhibitor, 5-10 mg twice daily. The clonotype was recovered from a human donor with alopecia areata. This sequence joins TRBV7-6 and TRBJ1-1, with 11 bases aligning to TRBD1. The source material was CD8+ T cells sorted from blood, sampled at week 24, from a patient treated with tofacitinib. The CDR3 spells CASSLDRGRLSNTEAFF. CDR3 in DNA: TGTGCCAGCAGCTTGGACAGGGGGCGGCTATCGAACACTGAAGCTTTCTTT.